Following are 18 T cell receptor beta chains from one sample sequenced in a study of type 1 and type 2 diabetes patients. PCR was run on genomic DNA. The TCR beta CDR3 region was amplified using 30 forward and 13 reverse primers. TCRdb analysed the multiplex PCR reads with MiXCR anew, one entry per CDR3 protein. The sample lists 270,000 or so distinct CDR3 sequences, approximately 45% seen once, with roughly 13% in the top ten. The sample taken for sequencing was peripheral blood mononuclear cells (PBMCs). These receptors all stem from a young man with type 2 diabetes.

This chain connects TRBV28 to TRBJ2-7; 8 bases agree with TRBD1. Looked up from germline, CDR1 is MDHEN and CDR2 is SYDVKM. V lost 1 base and J lost 4; bases outside the gene matches: 6. The CDR3 spans 15 residues. CDR3 in DNA: TGTGCCAGCAGTTTATTCGGGACAGGTGTGTACGAGCAGTACTTC. This encodes CASSLFGTGVYEQYF.

The V gene is TRBV25-1, the J gene TRBJ2-7; no clear D gene. CDR1 and CDR2 (germline): MGHDK, SYGVNS. V was clipped by 9 bases and J by 2 bases, with 8 bases between them. The CDR3 runs to 11 residues. CDR3 residues: CASEQAYEQYF. Written as DNA, the CDR3 is TGTGCCAGTGAGCAGGCCTACGAGCAGTACTTC.

This sequence joins TRBV19 and TRBJ1-5; tentative D call: TRBD1 (5 bases). The CDR3 contains 14 residues. The V gene's germline CDR1 is LNHDA and CDR2 SQIVND (reference sequence). Trimming stripped 7 bases from V and 3 bases from J, with 13 bases between. This CDR3 is CASKTGTYNQPQHF. In nucleotides, the CDR3 is TGTGCCAGTAAAACCGGGACTTACAATCAGCCCCAGCATTTT.

The chain joins TRBV9 to TRBJ1-2, with 7 bases aligning to TRBD1. The V and J ends lost 3 bases and 4 bases, in that order; junction bases with no gene match: 3. This CDR3 is 13 amino acids long. In germline, CDR1 is SGDLS, CDR2 YYNGEE. The CDR3 loop is CASSGDSRYGYTF. The DNA of the CDR3 is TGTGCCAGCAGCGGGGACAGTCGCTATGGCTACACCTTC.

This clonotype was recorded a few times. This chain joins TRBV28 and TRBJ2-7, with D perhaps TRBD2 (5 bases). Germline V gene data show CDR1 as MDHEN and CDR2 as SYDVKM. Trimming left V 4 bases short and J 3 bases short, with 10 bases between. This CDR3 comprises 13 residues. The CDR3 DNA sequence: TGTGCCAGCAGTTCTCCGGGAAACTACGAGCAGTACTTC. Its protein product is CASSSPGNYEQYF.

This clonotype has just one count. Sequence at one end of the junction differs from germline and may be a read error. The V gene is TRBV7-8, the J gene TRBJ2-7; the D gene is possibly TRBD2 (5 bases). The CDR3 length is 12 residues. Germline V CDR1 and CDR2: SGHVS, FQNEAQ. CDR3 DNA sequence: TGCGCCAGCAGCCAAGTACTCGGGAACCAGTACTTC. Protein: CASSQVLGNQYF.

The table lists this clonotype with a few counts. The V and J genes are TRBV19 and TRBJ1-1; the D is unclear. This CDR3 contains 12 residues. The germline gives CDR1 LNHDA, CDR2 SQIVND (reference sequence). V was trimmed by 7 bases and J by 4 bases, leaving 10 bases between them. In DNA, the CDR3 is TGTGCCAGTAACAATAGATTCACTGAAGCTTTCTTT. Translated: CASNNRFTEAFF.

The genes are TRBV27 and TRBJ2-2; weak D call: TRBD1 (5 bases). The V end was cut by 5 bases, the J end by 4 bases, with 17 bases between. This CDR3 has 16 residues. CDR1 and CDR2 (germline): MNHEY, SMNVEV (reference sequence). CDR3 loop: CASSVTGDVGTGELFF. DNA for the CDR3: TGTGCCAGCAGTGTAACAGGTGACGTTGGCACCGGGGAGCTGTTTTTT.

A few counts support this clonotype. The chain uses TRBV5-1 and TRBJ1-2; 11 nucleotides agree with TRBD1. Trimming at V came to 5 bases and at J to 7 bases, leaving 7 bases not matched to a gene. This CDR3 is 14 amino acids long. CDR1 is SGHRS, CDR2 YFSETQ, per germline. The CDR3 DNA sequence: TGCGCCAGCAGTTCGGACAGGGGGCGAGGTGGCTACACCTTC. This translates into CASSSDRGRGGYTF.

Concerning this clonotype itself: A junction end diverges from the germline sequence, so it may reflect a read error. The V and J genes are TRBV30 and TRBJ1-5, with D possibly TRBD1 on 6 matching bases. Germline V gene data show CDR1 as GTSNPN and CDR2 as SVGIG (reference sequence). This CDR3 is 15 amino acids long. For the CDR3, the DNA is TGTGCCTGGAGTGTCGCGCGGGCTTCCGGACAGCCCCAGCGTTTT. Amino acids: CAWSVARASGQPQRF. Using reference TRBV30 and TRBJ1-5 for the parts outside the CDR3, the full variable domain is SQTIHQWPATLVQPVGSPLSLECTVEGTSNPNLYWYRQAAGRGLQLLFYSVGIGQISSEVPQNLSASRPQDRQFILSSKKLLLSDSGFYLCAWSVARASGQPQRFGDGTRLSIL.

The rearrangement links TRBV7-2 to TRBJ2-7, with D unresolved. V lost 6 bases to trimming and J lost 2 bases, with 11 bases between them. The CDR3 consists of 13 residues. Germline-derived CDR1 and CDR2 are SGHTA and FQGNSA. CDR3 DNA sequence: TGTGCCAGCAGTTGGACCCCAACCTACGAGCAGTACTTC. Protein: CASSWTPTYEQYF.

This clonotype was counted a few times. The chain is built from TRBV11-2 and TRBJ1-2, with D possibly TRBD1 on 5 matching bases. V gave up 6 bases and J gave up 5 bases, with 13 bases separating them. CDR3 length: 13 amino acids. Germline CDR1 and CDR2: SGHAT and FQNNGV. CDR3 coding DNA: TGTGCCAGCAGATCCGGAGGGGATTATGGCTACACCTTC. Translating gives CASRSGGDYGYTF.

The sample holds a few counts of this clonotype. The chain couples TRBV11-2 to TRBJ2-5, with 10 bases matching TRBD1. The CDR3 runs 15 residues. Trimming cost V 0 bases and J 7 bases; bases outside gene matches: 5. Germline CDR1 is SGHAT and CDR2 is FQNNGV. The CDR3, as DNA: TGTGCCAGCAGCTTAGATGGAGGACAGGGGGGGACCCAGTACTTC. Translated, it gives CASSLDGGQGGTQYF.

The chain is built from TRBV28 and TRBJ2-7; tentative D call: TRBD1 (6 bases). Germline-derived CDR1 and CDR2 are MDHEN and SYDVKM. The CDR3 totals 18 residues. The V end lost 2 bases, the J end lost 4 bases, and 24 bases lay between the germline ends. The CDR3 nucleotides read TGTGCCAGCAGTTTACCTCACCAATCCGACAGGTCTGAGTACGAGCAGTACTTC. Its protein product is CASSLPHQSDRSEYEQYF.

This chain uses TRBV27 with TRBJ2-3, with TRBD2 matching 8 bases. V lost 3 bases, J lost 2 bases, and 1 base stayed unmatched. This CDR3 contains 14 residues. Looked up from germline, CDR1 is MNHEY and CDR2 is SMNVEV (reference sequence). The CDR3: CASSFGGDTDTQYF. Here the CDR3 DNA reads TGTGCCAGCAGTTTCGGGGGGGACACAGATACGCAGTATTTT.

The chain employs TRBV30 and TRBJ1-3, with 12 bases matching TRBD1. This CDR3 has 16 residues. The junction had 6 bases not matched to a gene; V was cut back by 2 bases and J by 4 bases. The germline V gene has CDR1 GTSNPN and CDR2 SVGIG (reference sequence). As DNA, the CDR3 is TGTGCCTGGAGTTACGGGACAGGGGGCTTCGGAAACACCATATATTTT. This gives the protein CAWSYGTGGFGNTIYF.

Only a few counts were recorded for this clonotype. Germline is not matched at one junction end, which may reflect a read error. CDR3 protein: CSARDELSSRRRVF. CDR3 nucleotide sequence: TGCAGTGCTAGAGATGAGTTGTCCAGTCGCAGGAGGGTCTTC. The V gene is TRBV20-1, the J gene TRBJ2-1; possible D gene TRBD2, 6 bases. The CDR3 totals 14 residues. Germline CDR1 DFQATT, CDR2 SNEGSKA (reference sequence).

The chain couples TRBV14 to TRBJ2-7, with a tentative D call TRBD1 (5 bases). V lost 9 bases and J lost 2, with 20 bases in between. The CDR3 is 15 amino acids. Germline V gene lookup returns CDR1 SGHDN and CDR2 FVKESK. CDR3 nucleotides: TGTGCCAGTAGTACCACGCAGGGCCCACCCTACGAGCAGTACTTC. Protein: CASSTTQGPPYEQYF.